These T cell receptor beta chains were read from a single sample in a study of chemoradiotherapy in HPV16-positive cancers. Clones were read by immunoSEQ multiplex PCR, and TCRdb kept only the in-frame ones, dropping some. The sample contains approximately 58,000 clones, over 85% of which appear only once. Source: blood, taken from a patient who underwent chemoradiotherapy. Source of these receptors: a human donor with HPV-associated anogenital cancer. The CDR3 runs from the conserved cysteine through the conserved F or W. A D gene is named only where the DNA matches it firmly. Size tells how often a clone was seen (once, few, many) or the class of an expanded clone, and some rows leave it out.

V	D	size	J	DNA	CDR3
TRBV29-1	TRBD1	NA	TRBJ1-3	TGCAGCGCCCGGGACAGGGGCTTCTCTGGAAACACCATATATTTT	CSARDRGFSGNTIYF
TRBV7-2	NA	NA	TRBJ2-1	TGTGCCAGCAGCCCGACTAGATTCAATGAGCAGTTCTTC	CASSPTRFNEQFF
TRBV4-3	TRBD1	NA	TRBJ1-1	TGCGCCAGCAGCCAAGGATGGAGACAGGGGGTGATTGCTGAAGCTTTCTTT	CASSQGWRQGVIAEAFF
TRBV9	TRBD1	NA	TRBJ1-4	TGTGCCAGCAGCGTACCGACAGGGGAGGGCGAAAAACTGTTTTTT	CASSVPTGEGEKLFF
TRBV7-8	TRBD2	NA	TRBJ2-1	TGTGCCAGCAGCTGGGCTAGCGGGGATGTCAATGAGCAGTTCTTC	CASSWASGDVNEQFF
TRBV19	NA	few	TRBJ2-7	TGTGCCAGTAGTATTCCGGGGACCTCCTACGAGCAGTACTTC	CASSIPGTSYEQYF
TRBV15	NA	NA	TRBJ1-3	TGTGCCACCAGCAGAGATCGCAGGGCTGGAAACACCATATATTTT	CATSRDRRAGNTIYF
TRBV6-5	TRBD2	once	TRBJ2-3	TGTGCCAGCAGTTCCGTCGGCGGGGGGGAGGATACGCAGTATTTT	CASSSVGGGEDTQYF
TRBV2	NA	once	TRBJ1-1	TGTGCCAGCAGCGGGGTCACGGTTCTCATGAACACTGAAGCTTTCTTT	CASSGVTVLMNTEAFF
TRBV6-5	TRBD1	NA	TRBJ1-2	TGTGCCAGCAGACAGGGGGACTATGGCTACACCTTC	CASRQGDYGYTF
TRBV10-3	TRBD1	NA	TRBJ2-2	TGTGCCATCAGTGGCGGACAGGGGGCGACCACCGGGGAGCTGTTTTTT	CAISGGQGATTGELFF
TRBV10-3	NA	NA	TRBJ2-7	TGTGCCATCAGTGACCCTGACCGTAACTTC	CAISDPDRNF
TRBV4-3	NA	NA	TRBJ1-6	TGCGCCAGCAGCGAATGGTGGTATAATTCACCCCTCCACTTT	CASSEWWYNSPLHF
TRBV4-3	NA	NA	TRBJ2-3	TGCGCCAGCAGCCCTGGGGTTTCCACATCAGATACGCAGTATTTT	CASSPGVSTSDTQYF
TRBV5-6	NA	NA	TRBJ2-3	TGTGCCAGCAGCTTGAATAGGGCGGGTACGCAGTATTTT	CASSLNRAGTQYF
TRBV19	NA	few	TRBJ2-2	TGTGCCAGTAGTCTCGGGGCGAGCACCGGGGAGCTGTTTTTT	CASSLGASTGELFF
TRBV5-6	NA	once	TRBJ1-1	TGTGCCAGCAGCTCGCAGACAGACGCCATAACATTCGATGAAGCTTTCTTT	CASSSQTDAITFDEAFF
TRBV14	NA	few	TRBJ2-5	TGTGCCAGCAGCCATGGAGGGATCCAAGAGACCCAGTACTTC	CASSHGGIQETQYF
TRBV7-2	NA	NA	TRBJ2-3	TGTGCCAGCAGCCCATACACAGATACGCAGTATTTT	CASSPYTDTQYF
TRBV30	NA	NA	TRBJ2-3	TGTGCCTGGTCCGGAGGGGGCAGCGCAGATACGCAGTATTTT	CAWSGGGSADTQYF
TRBV6-1	TRBD2	once	TRBJ2-1	TGTGCCAGCAGGCCGGGACTAGCGGGAGGGTATGAGCAGTTCTTC	CASRPGLAGGYEQFF
TRBV6-1	NA	NA	TRBJ2-7	TGTGCCAGCAGTGACCTCTACGAGCAGTACTTC	CASSDLYEQYF
TRBV7-6	TRBD1	NA	TRBJ2-1	TGTGCCAGCAGCTTAGTGCCCCTGATCGAGGGGGCAGCCTACAATGAGCAGTTCTTC	CASSLVPLIEGAAYNEQFF
TRBV7-2	NA	NA	TRBJ2-7	TGTGCCAGCAGCTTATTACAGGGAGTAAACGAGCAGTACTTC	CASSLLQGVNEQYF
TRBV5-1	TRBD2	NA	TRBJ2-2	TGCGCCAGCAGTTCGGATAGCGGGGTCACCGGGGAGCTGTTTTTT	CASSSDSGVTGELFF
TRBV14	TRBD2	NA	TRBJ2-5	TGTGCCAGCAGCCCCCGGACTAGCGGGGTGATACAAGAGACCCAGTACTTC	CASSPRTSGVIQETQYF
TRBV11-2	NA	NA	TRBJ2-7	TGTGCCAGCAGCTTAGATCGGAACGGCGAGCAGTACTTC	CASSLDRNGEQYF
TRBV5-4	NA	NA	TRBJ2-1	TGTGCCAGCAGCCAGGGACTCAACTCCTACAATGAGCAGTTCTTC	CASSQGLNSYNEQFF
TRBV18	NA	NA	TRBJ1-5	TGTGCCAGCTCACCTGACAGAACAAATCAGCCCCAGCATTTT	CASSPDRTNQPQHF
TRBV9	NA	NA	TRBJ1-2	TGTGCCAGCAGCGTAGAGGTGGGGTGGGGCTATGGCTACACCTTC	CASSVEVGWGYGYTF
TRBV2	TRBD1	NA	TRBJ1-2	TGTGCCAGCAGTGTATCTGGACAGGGCGGAGGCTACACCTTC	CASSVSGQGGGYTF
TRBV7-8	NA	NA	TRBJ2-4	TGTGCCAGCAGCTTAGGAGGCGGGGACGTTACCAAAAACATTCAGTACTTC	CASSLGGGDVTKNIQYF
TRBV7-6	TRBD1	NA	TRBJ2-1	TGTGCCAGCACCCGGGACAGGGACCATGAGCAGTTCTTC	CASTRDRDHEQFF
TRBV5-6	NA	NA	TRBJ1-5	TGTGCCAGCAGCTTGAGGACCTCATGGGGCAATCAGCCCCAGCATTTT	CASSLRTSWGNQPQHF
TRBV27	TRBD1	NA	TRBJ2-3	TGTGCCAGCAGTCCCGGGACAGCAGATACGCAGTATTTT	CASSPGTADTQYF
TRBV5-5	NA	NA	TRBJ2-3	TGTGCCAGCAGCCCGCCCGGGTCTAGGGTCCCAGATACGCAGTATTTT	CASSPPGSRVPDTQYF
TRBV5-6	TRBD1	NA	TRBJ1-1	TGTGCCAGCAGCCCAGGGACCAGGGGGCTGAACACTGAAGCTTTCTTT	CASSPGTRGLNTEAFF
TRBV2	TRBD2	NA	TRBJ2-1	TGTGCCAGCAGTGAAATGGCTAGCGGTACGGATGAGCAGTTCTTC	CASSEMASGTDEQFF
TRBV19	NA	NA	TRBJ2-2	TGTGCCAGTAGTATTGAAGTAGGGGGGGAGCTGTTTTTT	CASSIEVGGELFF
TRBV2	TRBD1	NA	TRBJ1-4	TGTGCCAGCAAAACCGGGACAGGGGATGAAAAACTGTTTTTT	CASKTGTGDEKLFF
TRBV5-1	NA	NA	TRBJ2-7	TGCGCCAGCAGCTTAGGGACGGAGCCCTACGAGCAGTACTTC	CASSLGTEPYEQYF
TRBV5-4	TRBD1	once	TRBJ1-2	TGTGCCAGCAGCCCAGGGGGTTCCGATGCCTACACCTTC	CASSPGGSDAYTF
TRBV6-4	TRBD1	NA	TRBJ1-4	TGTGCCAGCCCTCGGACAGGGGGCGTGGGGAAGTCAGAAAAACTGTTTTTT	CASPRTGGVGKSEKLFF
TRBV19	NA	NA	TRBJ1-1	TGTGCCAGTAGTATAGCCACAGGGAACACTGAAGCTTTCTTT	CASSIATGNTEAFF
TRBV13	NA	once	TRBJ1-5	TGTGCCAGCAGCTTAGGAGCGGGCGAACAGCCCCAGCATTTT	CASSLGAGEQPQHF
TRBV4-2	TRBD2	NA	TRBJ2-3	TGTGCCAGCAGCCTCGGACGGACTAGCGGCTACGTCACAGATACGCAGTATTTT	CASSLGRTSGYVTDTQYF
TRBV10-3	TRBD1	NA	TRBJ1-1	TGTGCCATCAGTGCTTTGGACAGGGAGGCTTTCTTT	CAISALDREAFF
TRBV27	NA	NA	TRBJ1-2	TGTGCCAGCAGTTTAAATGGCTATGGCTACACCTTC	CASSLNGYGYTF
TRBV18	NA	NA	TRBJ2-3	TGTGCCAGCTCACCCCCGGGAATGACAGATACGCAGTATTTT	CASSPPGMTDTQYF
TRBV11-2	NA	once	TRBJ1-2	TGTGCCAGCAGCTTAAGTAGGGCGTTCTATGGCTACACCTTC	CASSLSRAFYGYTF
TRBV15	NA	NA	TRBJ1-5	TGTGCCACCAGCAGTCCCGGAGAGGGCAATCAGCCCCAGCATTTT	CATSSPGEGNQPQHF
TRBV7-8	TRBD1	NA	TRBJ1-1	TGTGCCAGCAGCGGACAGGGGGTGAACACTGAAGCTTTCTTT	CASSGQGVNTEAFF
TRBV30	NA	NA	TRBJ1-5	TGTGCCTGGAGTGGGAACGTGGGGTGGGGCAATCAGCCCCAGCATTTT	CAWSGNVGWGNQPQHF